This T cell receptor (beta chain) was sequenced for a study of blood T cells in healthy people across ages. Germline CDR1 SEHNR, CDR2 FQNEAQ (reference sequence). This CDR3 is 13 amino acids long. V was shortened by 4 bases and J by 1 base, with 8 bases between the two germline ends. PCR was performed a second time for about 6 to 12 cycles using a sample-barcoded 5' primer and a J-beta primer mix. In TCRdb, the 5' RACE reads were re-called with MiXCR into one record per CDR3 protein. The data hold some 1,800,000 distinct CDR3 sequences, with around 40% observed a single time. The chain recombines TRBV7-9 with TRBJ2-7; possibly TRBD1 for D (5 bases). The TCR comes from a human donor in good health. The sequenced sample consisted of blood. In nucleotides, the CDR3 is TGTGCCAGCAGCTCGACAGAGTCCTACGAGCAGTACTTC. Residues: CASSSTESYEQYF.